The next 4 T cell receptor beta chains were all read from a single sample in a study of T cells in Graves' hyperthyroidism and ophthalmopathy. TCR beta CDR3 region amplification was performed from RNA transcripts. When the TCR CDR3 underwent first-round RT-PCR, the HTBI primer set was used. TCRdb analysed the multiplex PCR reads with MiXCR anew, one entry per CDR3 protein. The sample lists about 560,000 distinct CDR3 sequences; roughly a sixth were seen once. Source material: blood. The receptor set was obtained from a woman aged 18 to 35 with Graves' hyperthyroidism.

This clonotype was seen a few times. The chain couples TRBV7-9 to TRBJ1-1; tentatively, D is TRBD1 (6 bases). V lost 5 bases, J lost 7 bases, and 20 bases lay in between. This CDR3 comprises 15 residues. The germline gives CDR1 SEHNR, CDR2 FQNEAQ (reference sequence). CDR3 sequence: CASSQTGGRGGEAFF. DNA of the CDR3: TGTGCCAGCAGCCAGACGGGGGGCCGGGGGGGTGAAGCTTTCTTT.

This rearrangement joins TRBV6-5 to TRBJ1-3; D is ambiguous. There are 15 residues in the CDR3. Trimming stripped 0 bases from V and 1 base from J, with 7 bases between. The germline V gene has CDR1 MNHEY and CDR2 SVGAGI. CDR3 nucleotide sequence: TGTGCCAGCAGTTACTCGTCTCAGTCTGGAAACACCATATATTTT. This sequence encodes CASSYSSQSGNTIYF.

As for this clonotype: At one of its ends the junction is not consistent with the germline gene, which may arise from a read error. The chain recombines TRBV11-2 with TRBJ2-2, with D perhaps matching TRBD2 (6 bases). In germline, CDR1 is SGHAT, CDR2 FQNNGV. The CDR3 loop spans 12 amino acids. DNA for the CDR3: TGTGCCAGCGGGGCTGTACGCGGGGAGCGGTTTTTT. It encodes CASGAVRGERFF.

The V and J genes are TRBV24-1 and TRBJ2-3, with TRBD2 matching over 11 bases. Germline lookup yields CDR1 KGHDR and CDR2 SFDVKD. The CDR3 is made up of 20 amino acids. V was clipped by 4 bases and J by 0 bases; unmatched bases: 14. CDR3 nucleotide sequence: TGTGCCACCAGTGAGGTGGGGGGACCCGGGACTAGCGGAAGCACAGATACGCAGTATTTT. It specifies CATSEVGGPGTSGSTDTQYF.